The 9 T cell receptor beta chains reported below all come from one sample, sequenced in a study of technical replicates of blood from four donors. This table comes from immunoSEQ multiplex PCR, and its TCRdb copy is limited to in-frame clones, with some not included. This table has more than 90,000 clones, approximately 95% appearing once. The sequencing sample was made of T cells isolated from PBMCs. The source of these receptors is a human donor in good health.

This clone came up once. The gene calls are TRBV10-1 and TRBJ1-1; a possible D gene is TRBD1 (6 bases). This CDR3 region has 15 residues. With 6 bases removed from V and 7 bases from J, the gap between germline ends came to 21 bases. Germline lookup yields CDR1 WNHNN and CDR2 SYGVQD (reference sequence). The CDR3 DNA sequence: TGCGCCAGCAGCCCGAGTCTTGGGGGCGGGGGTGAAGCTTTCTTT. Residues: CASSPSLGGGGEAFF.

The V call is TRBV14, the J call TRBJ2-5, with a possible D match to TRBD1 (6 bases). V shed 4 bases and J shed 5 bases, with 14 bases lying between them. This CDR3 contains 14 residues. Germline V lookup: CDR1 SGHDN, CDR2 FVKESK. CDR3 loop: CASSPQRGIETQYF. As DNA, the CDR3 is TGTGCCAGCAGCCCCCAAAGGGGGATCGAGACCCAGTACTTC. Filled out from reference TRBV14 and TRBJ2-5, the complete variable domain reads EAGVTQFPSHSVIEKGQTVTLRCDPISGHDNLYWYRRVMGKEIKFLLHFVKESKQDESGMPNNRFLAERTGGTYSTLKVQPAELEDSGVYFCASSPQRGIETQYFGPGTRLLVL.

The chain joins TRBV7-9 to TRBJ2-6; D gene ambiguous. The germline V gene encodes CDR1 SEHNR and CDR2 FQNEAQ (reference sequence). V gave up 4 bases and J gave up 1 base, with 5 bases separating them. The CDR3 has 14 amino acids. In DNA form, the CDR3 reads TGTGCCAGCAGCTATCCATCTGGGGCCAACGTCCTGACTTTC. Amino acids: CASSYPSGANVLTF.

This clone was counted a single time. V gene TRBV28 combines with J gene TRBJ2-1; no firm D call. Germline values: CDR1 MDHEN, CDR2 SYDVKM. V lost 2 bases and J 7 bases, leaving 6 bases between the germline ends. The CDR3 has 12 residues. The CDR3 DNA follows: TGTGCCAGCAGTTTAGTTAGAAATGAGCAGTTCTTC. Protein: CASSLVRNEQFF.

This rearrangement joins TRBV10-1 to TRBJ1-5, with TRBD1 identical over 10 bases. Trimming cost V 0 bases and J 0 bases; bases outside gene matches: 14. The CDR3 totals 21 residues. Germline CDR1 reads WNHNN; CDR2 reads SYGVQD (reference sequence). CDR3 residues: CASSESCRQGAKNISNQPQHF. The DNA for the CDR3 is TGCGCCAGCAGTGAGTCATGTCGACAGGGGGCTAAAAATATTAGCAATCAGCCCCAGCATTTT.

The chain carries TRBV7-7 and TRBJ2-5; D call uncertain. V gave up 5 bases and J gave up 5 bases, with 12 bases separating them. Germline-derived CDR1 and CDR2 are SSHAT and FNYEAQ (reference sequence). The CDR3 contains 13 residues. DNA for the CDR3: TGTGCCAGCAGCCAACACGAACCGGAGACCCAGTACTTC. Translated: CASSQHEPETQYF.

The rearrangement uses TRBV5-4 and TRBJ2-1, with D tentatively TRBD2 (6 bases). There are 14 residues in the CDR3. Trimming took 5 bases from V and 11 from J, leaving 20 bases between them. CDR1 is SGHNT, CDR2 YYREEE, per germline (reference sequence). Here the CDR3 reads CASRGGPYEIQQFF. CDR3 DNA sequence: TGTGCCAGCAGGGGGGGACCATACGAGATTCAGCAGTTCTTC.

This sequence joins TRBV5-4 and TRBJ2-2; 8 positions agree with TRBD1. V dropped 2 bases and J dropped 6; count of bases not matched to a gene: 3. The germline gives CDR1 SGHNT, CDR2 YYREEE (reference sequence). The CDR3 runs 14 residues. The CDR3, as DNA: TGTGCCAGCAGCTTACCGACAGGGGCCGGGGAGCTGTTTTTT. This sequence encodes CASSLPTGAGELFF. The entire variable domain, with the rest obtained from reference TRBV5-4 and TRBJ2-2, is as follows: ETGVTQSPTHLIKTRGQQVTLRCSSQSGHNTVSWYQQALGQGPQFIFQYYREEENGRGNFPPRFSGLQFPNYSSELNVNALELDDSALYLCASSLPTGAGELFFGEGSRLTVL.

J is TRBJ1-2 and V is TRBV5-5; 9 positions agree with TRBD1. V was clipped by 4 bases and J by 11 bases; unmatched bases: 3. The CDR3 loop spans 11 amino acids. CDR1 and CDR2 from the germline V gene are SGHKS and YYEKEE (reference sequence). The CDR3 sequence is CASSVGQGYTF. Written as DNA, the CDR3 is TGTGCCAGCAGCGTGGGACAGGGTTACACCTTC.